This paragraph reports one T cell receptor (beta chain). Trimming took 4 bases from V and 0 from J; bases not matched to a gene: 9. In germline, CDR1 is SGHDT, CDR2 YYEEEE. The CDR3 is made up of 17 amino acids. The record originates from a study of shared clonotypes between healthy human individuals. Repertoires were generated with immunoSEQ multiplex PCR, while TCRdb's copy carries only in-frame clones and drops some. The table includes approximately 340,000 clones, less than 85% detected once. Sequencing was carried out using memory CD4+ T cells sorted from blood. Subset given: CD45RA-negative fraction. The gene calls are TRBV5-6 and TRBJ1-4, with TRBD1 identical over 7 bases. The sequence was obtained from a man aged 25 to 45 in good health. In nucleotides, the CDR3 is TGTGCCAGCAGCCGATCGGGACAGCTATCAACTAATGAAAAACTGTTTTTT. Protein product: CASSRSGQLSTNEKLFF.